This T cell receptor beta chain comes out of a study of a mutant IDH1 vaccine in newly diagnosed glioma (dated by TCRdb to the early 2020s). Notes on the research overall: Across visits V03 through V10, patients got a total of eight vaccinations, given in weeks 1, 3, 5, 7, 11, 15, 19 and 23. Vaccination began 4-6 weeks after radiotherapy alone, or alongside temozolomide cycles in the chemotherapy-containing groups. Of the 25 to 40 treated patients, around 62% were male and approximately 40% were female, and the mean age was around 40 years. Prior to enrollment, standard therapy consisting of radiotherapy alone, temozolomide alone, or radiochemotherapy with temozolomide had been administered to patients, with the combination being received by most patients. Peripheral blood was collected at six visits: V03 (baseline), V05, V07, V10, V12 and V13. For exploratory analyses, approximately 23 treated patients had longitudinal TCRB deep sequencing done wherever samples were available. What the study reported, not specific to this receptor: Selection of PBMC samples for TCRB deep sequencing was based on availability. The authors noted that analyses of patient blood samples could not be reproduced because of sample limitations. Immune responses induced by the vaccine were seen in around 93% of patients across multiple MHC alleles. No apparent relationship was observed between pseudoprogression and alterations in the top peripheral T cell clonotypes detected by TCRB sequencing.

In the case of this clone: Its antigen is currently not known. Base-call qualities are not available, and no considerably larger clone is one nucleotide away.

V is reduced by 2 bases and J by 4 bases, leaving a spacing of 5 bases between them. Including the terminal cysteine and phenylalanine, the CDR3 comprises 13 residues. CDR3 DNA only is kept here, 39 bases in frame from base 1. As encoded in the germline V gene (reference sequence), CDR1 is MNHEY while CDR2 is SMNVEV. Per the publication, the time point label means: week 5, during vaccination. Each vaccine dose was 300 ug of a 20-mer mutant IDH1 peptide in Montanide, given subcutaneously with topical imiquimod. All donors had newly diagnosed IDH1-mutant astrocytomas of WHO grade 3 or 4 that showed loss of nuclear ATRX. The samples were drawn from NOA16, a multicentre, single-arm, open-label phase I trial in Germany that tested a mutant IDH1 peptide vaccine in humans for the first time. Genomic DNA for TCRB sequencing was extracted from EDTA blood using the DNeasy Blood and Tissue Kit. Receptors were amplified or captured by the immunoSEQ multiplex PCR assay. Rearranged TCR beta chain sequences were amplified with the hsTCRB Kit following the manufacturer's protocol. Sequencing of TCRB libraries was carried out on an Illumina MiSeq. Regarding the original processing steps: The kit vendor's proprietary platform handled demultiplexing, trimming and gene mapping. Sourced from immuneACCESS, this table was stored by TCRdb with only in-frame sequences that have V and J called. A share of the clones is absent; for the studies checked, an unresolved V gene accounts for under half, and the remainder has no known explanation. The D gene and trimming were derived from the DNA, and the V and J assignments and clone size from that table. The sample has tens of thousands of clones on record, approximately 79% of them singletons. The top ten hold over 3% of the sample.

The sample consisted of PBMCs, taken from a glioma patient whose treatment included an IDH1 peptide vaccine. This TCR derives from a young woman with glioma. Some clones in this sample may be carry-over from other donors' samples. The sequence links TRBV27 to TRBJ2-2, with the D gene too uncertain to name. This receptor carries the CDR3 CASSLGPTGELFF. The base sequence is TGTGCCAGCAGTTTAGGGCCCACCGGGGAGCTGTTTTTT.